These 15 T cell receptor beta chains came from one sample sequenced in a study of sequential checkpoint blockade in melanoma. Treatment meaning: randomized to nivolumab then ipilimumab (arm A) or the reverse (arm B). The data were produced by immunoSEQ multiplex PCR, yet TCRdb's version contains in-frame clones alone and is incomplete. Found here are roughly 18,000 clones, 65% to 85% of them singletons; the top ten hold around 4.8%. The specimen was tumor tissue (inferred from file names), collected from a patient given nivolumab and ipilimumab in sequence. These receptors all come from a human donor with melanoma.

The chain couples TRBV19 to TRBJ1-3; the D is unclear. Trimming removed 7 bases from V and 0 bases from J, with 13 bases in between. Germline V lookup: CDR1 LNHDA, CDR2 SQIVND (reference sequence). The CDR3 is 15 amino acids. DNA of the CDR3: TGTGCCAGTATGCGGGCAGAGAGCTCTGGAAACACCATATATTTT. It translates to CASMRAESSGNTIYF. Looking up the rest from reference TRBV19 and TRBJ1-3 gives the full variable domain: DGGITQSPKYLFRKEGQNVTLSCEQNLNHDAMYWYRQDPGQGLRLIYYSQIVNDFQKGDIAEGYSVSREKKESFPLTVTSAQKNPTAFYLCASMRAESSGNTIYFGEGSWLTVV.

The rearrangement uses TRBV6-8 and TRBJ2-3, with D perhaps assigned TRBD1 or TRBD2 (6 bases each). The CDR3 runs to 15 residues. Germline V lookup: CDR1 MNHGY, CDR2 SAAAGT. V lost 0 bases to trimming and J lost 4 bases, with 11 bases between them. This CDR3 is CASSYSWGASDTQYF. CDR3 nucleotide sequence: TGTGCCAGCAGTTACTCGTGGGGGGCTTCAGATACGCAGTATTTT.

The rearrangement joins TRBV18 to TRBJ1-4, with 7 bases that match TRBD1. CDR3 length: 14 amino acids. Per the germline V gene, CDR1 is KGHSH and CDR2 is LQKENI. V lost 3 bases and J lost 4; bases outside the gene matches: 2. The CDR3: CASSPRDSNEKLFF. CDR3 sequence (DNA): TGTGCCAGCTCACCGAGGGACAGTAATGAAAAACTGTTTTTT. The full variable domain, with the rest looked up from reference TRBV18 and TRBJ1-4, is NAGVMQNPRHLVRRRGQEARLRCSPMKGHSHVYWYRQLPEEGLKFMVYLQKENIIDESGMPKERFSAEFPKEGPSILRIQQVVRGDSAAYFCASSPRDSNEKLFFGSGTQLSVL.

V and J are TRBV19 and TRBJ1-1; D ambiguous. CDR1 is LNHDA, CDR2 SQIVND, per germline (reference sequence). The germline V and J ends were trimmed by 8 bases and 0 bases, with 13 bases remaining between them. The CDR3 has 14 residues. This CDR3 is CASRLGRVNTEAFF. CDR3 DNA: TGTGCCAGTCGCCTTGGACGGGTGAACACTGAAGCTTTCTTT.

Only one count was recorded for this clone. The V and J genes are TRBV30 and TRBJ1-5, with TRBD1 matching over 7 bases. The CDR3 loop spans 13 amino acids. J lost 4 bases, V lost 3 bases, and 3 bases had no gene match. Germline CDR1 is GTSNPN and CDR2 is SVGIG (reference sequence). CDR3 amino acids: CAWSSTGNQPQHF. CDR3 bases: TGTGCCTGGAGCTCGACAGGGAATCAGCCCCAGCATTTT.

The chain is built from TRBV29-1 and TRBJ2-1; TRBD1 matches 8 bases. Germline trimming cut 6 bases from V and 10 bases from J; bases unmatched to any gene: 14. CDR1 and CDR2 (germline): SQVTM, ANQGSEA. CDR3 size: 14 residues. CDR3 coding DNA: TGCAGCGTGACAGGGGTTTCTGCCGAGGGGGAGCAGTTCTTC. Translation gives CSVTGVSAEGEQFF.

The J gene is TRBJ2-1, the V gene TRBV29-1; possibly TRBD1 for D (6 bases). Germline CDR1 and CDR2: SQVTM and ANQGSEA. The V end lost 6 bases, the J end lost 4 bases, and 13 bases lay between the germline ends. This CDR3 is built from 13 residues. CDR3 sequence (DNA): TGCAGCGTGACAGGAAGACTATACAATGAGCAGTTCTTC. It encodes CSVTGRLYNEQFF.

This chain uses TRBV19 with TRBJ2-2, with D tentatively TRBD2 (7 bases). Germline CDR1 is LNHDA and CDR2 is SQIVND (reference sequence). V gave up 3 bases and J gave up 4 bases, with 9 bases separating them. This CDR3 comprises 14 residues. CDR3 region: CASSIAGATGELFF. As DNA, the CDR3 is TGTGCCAGTAGTATTGCGGGGGCCACCGGGGAGCTGTTTTTT.

V gene TRBV12-5 combines with J gene TRBJ2-1; D is perhaps TRBD1 or TRBD2 (5 bases each). Germline V gives CDR1 LGHNT, CDR2 FRNRAP. The CDR3 spans 14 residues. The CDR3 DNA reads as TGTGCCAGCACCCTCCGGGACGGGCTTGGAGAGCAGTTCTTC. Its protein product is CASTLRDGLGEQFF.

The chain combines TRBV11-3 with TRBJ2-5; TRBD2 matches 7 bases. CDR3 length: 14 residues. The V segment lost 5 bases and the J segment 4 bases; nucleotides outside the gene matches: 7. The germline V gene has CDR1 SGHNT and CDR2 YENEEA. CDR3 coding DNA: TGTGCCAGCAGCAACTGGGGGGGAGGAGAGACCCAGTACTTC. It encodes CASSNWGGGETQYF.

This clone is judged medium-sized. This chain uses TRBV11-3 with TRBJ2-1; 10 nucleotides line up with TRBD2. CDR1 is SGHNT and CDR2 is YENEEA in the germline V gene. V lost 3 bases, J lost 4 bases, and 3 bases stayed unmatched. The CDR3 sequence is 15 residues long. The chain's CDR3 is CASSFGTSVYNEQFF. The CDR3 DNA reads TGTGCCAGCAGCTTTGGGACTAGCGTATACAATGAGCAGTTCTTC. The full variable domain, rest sourced from reference TRBV11-3 and TRBJ2-1, is EAGVVQSPRYKIIEKKQPVAFWCNPISGHNTLYWYLQNLGQGPELLIRYENEEAVDDSQLPKDRFSAERLKGVDSTLKIQPAELGDSAVYLCASSFGTSVYNEQFFGPGTRLTVL.

This clone was seen once. The chain employs TRBV30 and TRBJ2-2, with 11 bases fitting TRBD1. The CDR3 loop spans 14 amino acids. Losses at the gene ends were 8 bases for V and 6 bases for J; bases not matched to a gene: 8. The germline gives CDR1 GTSNPN, CDR2 SVGIG (reference sequence). The CDR3 protein is CALKGTGGSGELFF. CDR3 nucleotide sequence: TGTGCCCTGAAAGGGACAGGGGGGTCCGGGGAGCTGTTTTTT.

This rearrangement joins TRBV19 to TRBJ2-7; 10 bases align to TRBD2. V shed 6 bases, J shed 5 bases, and the junction held 10 bases outside the gene matches. The V gene's germline CDR1 is LNHDA and CDR2 SQIVND (reference sequence). CDR3 length equals 15 residues. The CDR3, as DNA: TGTGCCAGTAGGTCCAGCGGGGGGGCTTTCCACGAGCAGTACTTC. This sequence encodes CASRSSGGAFHEQYF.

The chain has TRBV25-1 and TRBJ2-5; D gene unclear. V lost 1 base and J 1 base, leaving 10 bases between the germline ends. CDR3 size: 15 residues. Germline lookup yields CDR1 MGHDK and CDR2 SYGVNS. The DNA for the CDR3 is TGTGCCAGCAGTGAATTTAGCCCTCCCCAAGAGACCCAGTACTTC. Translating gives CASSEFSPPQETQYF.

This chain joins TRBV19 and TRBJ2-3; 7 bases align to TRBD1. CDR1 and CDR2 (germline): LNHDA, SQIVND (reference sequence). Unmatched junction bases numbered 5, after V lost 8 bases and J lost 3 bases. The CDR3 length is 13 residues. The CDR3 DNA sequence: TGTGCCAGTGGGCAGGGGGAGACAGATACGCAGTATTTT. Amino acids: CASGQGETDTQYF.